This entry lists 11 T cell receptor beta chains sequenced from one sample in a study of T cell responses to AZD1222 COVID-19 vaccine. TCRdb's table, derived via immunoSEQ multiplex PCR, lists solely in-frame clones and lacks some. The table has roughly 100,000 clones, roughly nine tenths seen once. This sample comprised peripheral blood, obtained 28 days after the second dose of the MenACWY control vaccine. The receptor set was obtained from an adult who received the MenACWY meningococcal vaccine as a control.

This chain links TRBV2 with TRBJ1-2; a possible D gene is TRBD1 (6 bases). Trimming shortened V by 5 bases and J by 7 bases, and 11 bases separated the two germline ends. CDR3 length equals 12 residues. Germline V lookup: CDR1 SNHLY, CDR2 FYNNEI. The CDR3 sequence: CASSPRGRGYTF. The DNA of the CDR3 is TGTGCCAGCAGTCCCAGGGGCCGTGGCTACACCTTC.

The J gene is TRBJ1-5, the V gene TRBV9; D not resolved. V shed 3 bases and J shed 6 bases, with 10 bases lying between them. CDR3 length: 13 residues. Germline CDR1 reads SGDLS; CDR2 reads YYNGEE. CDR3 DNA: TGTGCCAGCAGCGCCTCCCCGGGTCAGCCCCAGCATTTT. Residues: CASSASPGQPQHF.

V and J are TRBV3-1 (or the pseudogene TRBV3-2) and TRBJ1-4; no clear D gene. The CDR3 sequence is 14 residues long. The germline V gene encodes CDR1 LGHDT and CDR2 YNNKEL (reference sequence). V was trimmed by 5 bases and J by 8 bases, leaving 15 bases between them. The CDR3 coding sequence is TGTGCCAGCAGCTTAAGGGTTGGGGTCGAAAAACTGTTTTTT. Translating it yields CASSLRVGVEKLFF.

The rearrangement links TRBV4-1 to TRBJ1-5; TRBD1 is a possible D gene (5 bases). The germline V and J ends were trimmed by 6 bases and 10 bases, with 19 bases remaining between them. The CDR3 covers 14 residues. Germline values: CDR1 MGHRA, CDR2 YSYEKL. The CDR3 nucleotides read TGCGCCAGCAGTACCGGGACGGTGACACTTCCCCAGCATTTT. Protein: CASSTGTVTLPQHF.

The chain employs TRBV5-1 and TRBJ2-1; D gene uncertain. V was clipped by 2 bases and J by 0 bases, with 6 bases between them. CDR1 SGHRS and CDR2 YFSETQ come from the germline V gene. The CDR3 covers 14 residues. This CDR3 reads CASSLESSYNEQFF. CDR3 coding DNA: TGCGCCAGCAGCTTAGAATCCTCCTACAATGAGCAGTTCTTC.

This sequence joins TRBV5-4 and TRBJ2-7; D is undetermined. Trimming shortened V by 4 bases and J by 13 bases, and 30 bases separated the two germline ends. This CDR3 is 16 amino acids long. Germline V gene lookup returns CDR1 SGHNT and CDR2 YYREEE (reference sequence). This CDR3 is CASSDGPLYGPNLDYF. Here the CDR3 DNA reads TGTGCCAGCAGCGATGGACCCCTCTATGGGCCGAACTTGGATTACTTC.

The gene calls are TRBV6-2 or TRBV6-3 and TRBJ1-5, with a possible D match to TRBD1 (5 bases). Germline V gene lookup returns CDR1 MNHEY and CDR2 SVGEGT. V lost 4 bases and J lost 0, with 10 bases in between. The length of the CDR3 is 15 residues. The CDR3: CASSFPGSSNQPQHF. The CDR3 nucleotides are TGTGCCAGCAGTTTCCCAGGGAGTAGCAATCAGCCCCAGCATTTT.

This clone was detected once. This rearrangement joins TRBV10-2 to TRBJ2-1; no clear D gene. This CDR3 is built from 15 residues. Trimming took 1 base from V and 0 from J, leaving 7 bases between them. Germline-derived CDR1 and CDR2 are WSHSY and SAAADI. CDR3 in DNA: TGCGCCAGCAGTGAGTTCACGAGCTCCTACAATGAGCAGTTCTTC. Protein sequence: CASSEFTSSYNEQFF.

The chain has TRBV18 and TRBJ1-1; a possible D gene is TRBD1 (5 bases). V lost 3 bases to trimming and J lost 7 bases, with 12 bases between them. This CDR3 comprises 13 residues. The germline V gene encodes CDR1 KGHSH and CDR2 LQKENI. In DNA form, the CDR3 reads TGTGCCAGCTCACCTCACGGGGGAGGTGAAGCTTTCTTT. Protein: CASSPHGGGEAFF.

CDR3 DNA sequence: TGTGCCAGCAGCCAAGAAACGGCACAGGCCAAGTCTTCTGGAAACACCATATATTTT. This codes for CASSQETAQAKSSGNTIYF. The chain couples TRBV3-1 (or the pseudogene TRBV3-2) to TRBJ1-3, with D possibly TRBD1 on 5 matching bases. CDR3 size: 19 residues. The germline V gene has CDR1 LGHDT and CDR2 YNNKEL (reference sequence). With 0 bases removed from V and 1 base from J, the gap between germline ends came to 19 bases.

V is TRBV14 and J is TRBJ1-4; a possible D gene is TRBD1 (6 bases). The V gene's germline CDR1 is SGHDN and CDR2 FVKESK. V lost 3 bases and J 5 bases, leaving 16 bases between the germline ends. This CDR3 region has 16 residues. CDR3 DNA: TGTGCCAGCAGCCATCGCCAGACAGGACTAAATGAAAAACTGTTTTTT. Protein: CASSHRQTGLNEKLFF. Using reference TRBV14 and TRBJ1-4 for the parts outside the CDR3, the full variable domain is EAGVTQFPSHSVIEKGQTVTLRCDPISGHDNLYWYRRVMGKEIKFLLHFVKESKQDESGMPNNRFLAERTGGTYSTLKVQPAELEDSGVYFCASSHRQTGLNEKLFFGSGTQLSVL.